The rows below give T cell receptor beta chains drawn from one sample of a study of breast tumors, draining lymph nodes, adjacent tissues. MiXCR was run by TCRdb on the multiplex PCR reads, yielding one entry per CDR3 protein. The repertoire has more than 250,000 distinct CDR3 sequences, roughly 31% of them found once; the top ten carry roughly 1.1%. The material sequenced was axillary lymph node tissue. The receptors come from a female donor with breast cancer. Some clones in this sample may be carry-over from other donors' samples. CDR3s include the opening cysteine and the closing phenylalanine or tryptophan. The D gene is left open where the match is weak. Size is omitted from some rows. Given values are once, few, many or a class for expanded clones.

TRBJ1-2 TRBV6-4 . many TGTGCCAGCAGTGAGGATCCGGGTCAAACCTATGGCTACACCTTC CASSEDPGQTYGYTF
TRBJ1-1 TRBV7-9 . few TGTGCCAGCGCTAAGACAGTAGGTAACACTGAAGCTTTCTTT CASAKTVGNTEAFF
TRBJ2-7 TRBV5-6 TRBD1 many TGTGCCAGCAGCTTGGCGTTGAGACAGGGTTCCTACGAGCAGTACTTC CASSLALRQGSYEQYF
TRBJ1-6 TRBV5-5 . many TGTGCCAGCAGCTTGGGTTTCGACAGGCCAAATTCACCCCTCCACTTT CASSLGFDRPNSPLHF
TRBJ2-7 TRBV12-3/TRBV12-4 . . TGTGCCAGCAGTTTCACCCTCTACGAGCAGTACTTC CASSFTLYEQYF
TRBJ1-4 TRBV7-8 . many TGTGCCAGCAGCGCCGTTGGGGGGGGGCTTGAAAAACTGTTTTTT CASSAVGGGLEKLFF
TRBJ1-6 TRBV19 . many TGTGCCAGTAGCCCACGAGGCGGTTTTGCACCCCTCCACTTT CASSPRGGFAPLHF
TRBJ1-2 TRBV6-1 . many TGTGCCAGCAGTAAGTCCGATAACTATGGCTACACCTTC CASSKSDNYGYTF
TRBJ2-7 TRBV7-9 TRBD2 many TGTGCCAGCAGCACACTAGCGGGAGGGTACGAGCAGTACTTC CASSTLAGGYEQYF
TRBJ2-1 TRBV11-2 . . TGTGCCAGCAGCTTAGGGCTAGTATATGAGCAGTTCTTC CASSLGLVYEQFF
TRBJ2-3 TRBV28 . many TGTGCCAGCAGTCTTACTAGGGGTAATACGCAGTATTTT CASSLTRGNTQYF
TRBJ2-3 TRBV6-5 TRBD2 few TGTGCCAGCAGTTATTCCAGACTAGCGGGGAGTAGCACAGATACGCAGTATTTT CASSYSRLAGSSTDTQYF
TRBJ2-1 TRBV5-1 . many TGCGCCAGCAGCTCCCAAATGAAGGATGAGCAGTTCTTC CASSSQMKDEQFF
TRBJ2-7 TRBV7-8 TRBD2 many TGTGCCAGCAGCTTAGTATCAGTTTGGGGGGGCGAGCAGTACTTC CASSLVSVWGGEQYF
TRBJ1-4 TRBV7-2 TRBD1 . TGTGCCAGCAGCTTAGTGATGGACAGGGGGCAACGCGAAAAACTGTTTTTT CASSLVMDRGQREKLFF
TRBJ2-5 TRBV6-2/TRBV6-3 TRBD1 . TGTGCCAGCAGACCCCAAACTCCCGGGACAGGGCGGGAGACCCAGTACTTC CASRPQTPGTGRETQYF